One sample yielded the 9 T cell receptor beta chains listed below, sequenced in a study of cytomegalovirus exposure and HLA in healthy donors. Primers included in the PCR were 60 Vbeta and 13 Jbeta primers. The assay was immunoSEQ multiplex PCR, and TCRdb's table has in-frame clones only and misses some. Among 45,000 or so clones listed, over 60% were seen once. Sequencing input: PBMCs. The receptors shown here come from a woman aged 30 to 39 in good health and CMV-seronegative.

The rearrangement joins TRBV5-1 to TRBJ2-7; 15 nucleotides agree with TRBD2. The germline V gene has CDR1 SGHRS and CDR2 YFSETQ. CDR3 length: 14 residues. The V segment lost 4 bases and the J segment 9 bases; nucleotides outside the gene matches: 5. The CDR3 reads CASSPGLAGGLQYF. The CDR3 DNA follows: TGCGCCAGCAGCCCGGGACTAGCGGGAGGCCTGCAGTACTTC.

This rearrangement joins TRBV13 to TRBJ1-2; 10 bases agree with TRBD1. The CDR3 loop spans 13 amino acids. The germline V gene has CDR1 PRHDT and CDR2 FYEKMQ (reference sequence). J gave up 8 bases and V 5 bases, and 5 bases lay outside the gene matches. The CDR3 DNA reads as TGTGCCAGCAGCGTGGGACAGGGGAACGGCTACACCTTC. This encodes CASSVGQGNGYTF.

The CDR3 region has the DNA TGTGCCAGCGGACTCAGGTCTGACTACAATGAGCAGTTCTTC. Translating it yields CASGLRSDYNEQFF. The chain joins TRBV18 to TRBJ2-1, with D tentatively TRBD2 (5 bases). Germline V gene sequence: CDR1 KGHSH, CDR2 LQKENI. V was pared by 8 bases and J by 3 bases, with 14 bases between. This CDR3 is 14 amino acids long.

The rearrangement joins TRBV2 to TRBJ1-1, with D maybe TRBD1 (5 bases). V was clipped by 6 bases and J by 1 base, with 12 bases between them. The germline V gene encodes CDR1 SNHLY and CDR2 FYNNEI. The CDR3 length is 14 residues. CDR3 nucleotides: TGTGCCAGCAGGGCCAGGGCCGGGAACACTGAAGCTTTCTTT. Translating it yields CASRARAGNTEAFF.

The genes are TRBV6-4 and TRBJ1-5, with no clear D. Trimming pared 2 bases from V and 4 bases from J, leaving 6 bases between. Germline V gene lookup returns CDR1 MRHNA and CDR2 SNTAGT. This CDR3 comprises 13 residues. The CDR3 nucleotides read TGTGCCAGCAGTGACGAGGCGAATCAGCCCCAGCATTTT. Protein product: CASSDEANQPQHF.

The rearrangement joins TRBV28 to TRBJ1-2, with a possible D match to TRBD1 (6 bases). Trimming removed 6 bases from V and 0 bases from J, with 14 bases in between. This CDR3 is 15 amino acids long. Germline-derived CDR1 and CDR2 are MDHEN and SYDVKM. CDR3 protein: CASRPRQDTNYGYTF. The CDR3 DNA reads as TGTGCCAGCAGGCCTCGACAGGACACTAACTATGGCTACACCTTC.

In its sample, this clone was seen a few times. The V call is TRBV19, the J call TRBJ1-5; maybe TRBD1 (6 bases). V was trimmed by 0 bases and J by 8 bases, leaving 8 bases between them. CDR3 size: 13 residues. Germline V gene lookup returns CDR1 LNHDA and CDR2 SQIVND (reference sequence). CDR3 sequence: CASSIERTEPQHF. The CDR3 DNA reads as TGTGCCAGTAGTATAGAACGGACAGAGCCCCAGCATTTT. The whole variable domain, filled in from reference TRBV19 and TRBJ1-5, reads DGGITQSPKYLFRKEGQNVTLSCEQNLNHDAMYWYRQDPGQGLRLIYYSQIVNDFQKGDIAEGYSVSREKKESFPLTVTSAQKNPTAFYLCASSIERTEPQHFGDGTRLSIL.

The chain is built from TRBV5-1 and TRBJ2-1, with D possibly TRBD1 on 5 matching bases. The germline CDR1 and CDR2 sequences are SGHRS and YFSETQ. Trimming cost V 2 bases and J 0 bases, with 12 bases left between them. The CDR3 covers 16 residues. The CDR3 DNA follows: TGCGCCAGCAGCTTTAGGAGACAGAGCTCCTACAATGAGCAGTTCTTC. Translating it yields CASSFRRQSSYNEQFF. Filled out from reference TRBV5-1 and TRBJ2-1, the complete variable domain reads KAGVTQTPRYLIKTRGQQVTLSCSPISGHRSVSWYQQTPGQGLQFLFEYFSETQRNKGNFPGRFSGRQFSNSRSEMNVSTLELGDSALYLCASSFRRQSSYNEQFFGPGTRLTVL.

This rearrangement joins TRBV21-1 to TRBJ1-6. TRBV21-1 is designated a pseudogene. The CDR3 extends over 15 amino acids. The CDR3 bases are TGTGCCAGCAGCAAAGCACTAGGGGGGGATTCACCCCTCCACTTT. Protein sequence: CASSKALGGDSPLHF.